A single sample gave rise to the 10 T cell receptor beta chains below, sequenced in a study of T cells in Graves' hyperthyroidism and ophthalmopathy. Authors of the study amplified TCR beta CDR3 regions from RNA transcripts. HTBI primers were used for first-round RT-PCR of the TCR CDR3. One entry per CDR3 protein results from TCRdb running MiXCR on the multiplex PCR reads. The repertoire includes 490,000 or so distinct CDR3 sequences, 15% to 20% of them detected once, and 25% to 30% sits in the top ten. Source material: blood. These receptors were collected from a young woman with Graves' ophthalmopathy.

V gene TRBV19 combines with J gene TRBJ2-1, with TRBD2 identical over 11 bases. Trimming took 4 bases from V and 6 from J; bases not matched to a gene: 11. Germline V CDR1 and CDR2: LNHDA, SQIVND (reference sequence). This CDR3 has 17 amino acids. CDR3 nucleotide sequence: TGTGCCAGTAGTAGAACTACCGGGACTAGCGGCAGCAATGAGCAGTTCTTC. Protein: CASSRTTGTSGSNEQFF.

CDR3 sequence: CASSVVSRNTGELFF. The CDR3 DNA is TGTGCCAGCAGCGTAGTTTCAAGGAACACCGGGGAGCTGTTTTTT. The rearrangement joins TRBV9 to TRBJ2-2; no firm D call. Germline values: CDR1 SGDLS, CDR2 YYNGEE. V was clipped by 0 bases and J by 1 base, with 7 bases between them. The CDR3 totals 15 residues. Variable domain in full (rest from reference TRBV9 and TRBJ2-2): DSGVTQTPKHLITATGQRVTLRCSPRSGDLSVYWYQQSLDQGLQFLIQYYNGEERAKGNILERFSAQQFPDLHSELNLSSLELGDSALYFCASSVVSRNTGELFFGEGSRLTVL.

In this sample, this clonotype turned up many times. This chain connects TRBV3-1 to TRBJ2-2; D not resolved. From germline, CDR1 is LGHDT and CDR2 YNNKEL (reference sequence). Deletions cut 1 base from V and 3 bases from J, with 12 bases between. The CDR3 is 16 amino acids. The CDR3 loop is CASSQVPHTDTGELFF. The CDR3 DNA is TGTGCCAGCAGCCAAGTCCCACATACAGACACCGGGGAGCTGTTTTTT.

This clonotype appeared many times. V gene TRBV5-6 combines with J gene TRBJ2-5; TRBD1 matches 7 bases. Germline trimming cut 7 bases from V and 5 bases from J; bases unmatched to any gene: 14. CDR1 SGHDT and CDR2 YYEEEE come from the germline V gene. CDR3 size: 15 residues. CDR3 sequence reads: CASGETTGTGETQYF. The CDR3 coding sequence is TGTGCCAGCGGCGAAACGACAGGGACGGGGGAGACCCAGTACTTC.

This clonotype was observed a few times. The V and J genes are TRBV4-3 and TRBJ2-2; tentative D call: TRBD2 (5 bases). The V and J ends lost 0 bases and 7 bases respectively, with 9 bases between them. Germline-derived CDR1 and CDR2 are LGHNA and YSLEER. This CDR3 region has 14 residues. The CDR3 loop is CASSQDLGGGELFF. CDR3 in DNA: TGCGCCAGCAGCCAAGATCTAGGAGGCGGGGAGCTGTTTTTT.

The gene calls are TRBV5-1 and TRBJ2-4; 11 nucleotides line up with TRBD2. J was trimmed by 9 bases and V by 4 bases; bases with no gene match: 6. The V gene's germline CDR1 is SGHRS and CDR2 YFSETQ. The CDR3 extends over 14 amino acids. CDR3 in DNA: TGCGCCAGCAGCCCACTAGCGGGAGCCGGCATTCAGTACTTC. Translating gives CASSPLAGAGIQYF.

The sample holds many counts of this clonotype. The CDR3 loop is CASTGGRDTQSYEQYF. CDR3 DNA: TGTGCCAGCACCGGGGGTAGGGACACCCAATCCTACGAGCAGTACTTC. V and J are TRBV12-3 or TRBV12-4 and TRBJ2-7; either TRBD1 or TRBD2 may supply D (6 bases each). Between the trimmed V and J ends, which lost 7 bases and 1 base, there was a span of 20 bases. This CDR3 has 16 residues.

The rearrangement links TRBV29-1 to TRBJ1-5; D perhaps matches TRBD1 (6 bases). There are 13 residues in the CDR3. V lost 6 bases and J lost 5, with 14 bases in between. Germline assignment: CDR1 SQVTM and CDR2 ANQGSEA. The CDR3 sequence: CSVRGGPDQPQHF. The CDR3 DNA reads TGCAGCGTGAGGGGGGGCCCGGATCAGCCCCAGCATTTT.

This clonotype came up many times. V gene TRBV6-5 combines with J gene TRBJ2-3; no clear D gene. Germline CDR1 reads MNHEY; CDR2 reads SVGAGI. The CDR3 is made up of 14 amino acids. Trimming removed 2 bases from V and 3 bases from J, with 9 bases in between. As DNA, the CDR3 is TGTGCCAGCAGTTACGATAGCAGGACAGATACGCAGTATTTT. This encodes CASSYDSRTDTQYF.

Many counts were recorded for this clonotype. CDR3 DNA sequence: TGCAGTGCCCTAGACAGCGGGAGTAGACCCTACAATGAGCAGTTCTTC. Its translation is CSALDSGSRPYNEQFF. The rearrangement joins TRBV20-1 to TRBJ2-1; 8 positions agree with TRBD2. This CDR3 region has 16 residues. V gave up 6 bases and J gave up 2 bases; unmatched junction bases: 12. Germline loops: CDR1 DFQATT, CDR2 SNEGSKA (reference sequence).